The rows below give T cell receptor beta chains drawn from one sample of a study of blood T cell repertoires in COVID-19. Assay used: immunoSEQ multiplex PCR; TCRdb lists only in-frame clones, some missing. The sample has roughly 250,000 clones, 75% to 90% seen once. The sample consisted of peripheral blood. These receptors were taken from a woman aged 60-70 years with active or convalescent COVID-19. CDR3s include the opening cysteine and the closing phenylalanine or tryptophan. The order of the fields is V gene, clone size, J gene, D gene, CDR3 DNA, CDR3 protein. The D gene is left open where the match is weak. The size field is filled for only some rows; it gives once, few, many or a size class.

TRBV18,.,TRBJ2-5,TRBD1,TGTGCCAGCTCACGACAGGGAAGGGAGACCCAGTACTTC,CASSRQGRETQYF
TRBV21-1,.,TRBJ2-7,.,TGTGCCAGCAGCAAAGTGGGGCAGGGAGGGTACTTC,CASSKVGQGGYF
TRBV28,.,TRBJ2-1,.,TGTGCCAGCAGTTGGGGCCTAGGAAAGAATGAGCAGTTCTTC,CASSWGLGKNEQFF
TRBV21-1,.,TRBJ2-2,.,TGTGCCAGCAGCAAAGGGAGGCGACTAGCCGCCACCGGGGAGCTGTTTTTT,CASSKGRRLAATGELFF
TRBV6-5,.,TRBJ2-2,TRBD2,TGTGCCACCTATAGCGGGGGGGCGAACACCGGGGAGCTGTTTTTT,CATYSGGANTGELFF
TRBV6-5,.,TRBJ1-1,.,TGTGCCAGCAGTTACTCGATATTCCCCACATCCCGTGAAGCTTTCTTT,CASSYSIFPTSREAFF
TRBV2,.,TRBJ1-2,.,TGTGCCAGCACCGGGGAAACCAACTATGGCTACACCTTC,CASTGETNYGYTF
TRBV4-3,.,TRBJ1-4,TRBD1,TGCGCCAGCAGCCACAGGGGGCTGACTAATGAAAAACTGTTTTTT,CASSHRGLTNEKLFF
TRBV7-6,.,TRBJ1-4,.,TGTGCCAGCAGCTTAAGTAGGGGCCGAAACCCTAATGAAAAACTGTTTTTT,CASSLSRGRNPNEKLFF
TRBV9,few,TRBJ1-6,.,TGTGCCAGCAGCCAAGGGGTTAATTCACCCCTCCACTTT,CASSQGVNSPLHF
TRBV11-2,once,TRBJ2-3,TRBD1,TGTGCCAGCAGCTTAGGACAGGGGCCGATCACAGATACGCAGTATTTT,CASSLGQGPITDTQYF
TRBV6-2/TRBV6-3,.,TRBJ2-3,.,TGTGCCAGCAGTTACATCGGGGTTAGCACAGATACGCAGTATTTT,CASSYIGVSTDTQYF
TRBV6-6,few,TRBJ1-1,.,TGTGCCAGCAATATAAGGGGGGGTCCAGACACTGAAGCTTTCTTT,CASNIRGGPDTEAFF
TRBV30,once,TRBJ1-4,.,TGTGCCCAAAATAGTGGCCCGGGTGAAAAACTGTTTTTT,CAQNSGPGEKLFF
TRBV20-1,.,TRBJ2-3,.,TGCAGTGCTAGTTTGATGGGAGGACCACTAGCAACAGATACGCAGTATTTT,CSASLMGGPLATDTQYF
TRBV18,.,TRBJ2-5,.,TGTGCCAGCTCGCCGGGGGGCAGCCAAGAGACCCAGTACTTC,CASSPGGSQETQYF
TRBV30,.,TRBJ1-6,TRBD1,TGTGCCTGGAGCCGGGACAGCTCCTATAATTCACCCCTCCACTTT,CAWSRDSSYNSPLHF
TRBV5-1,once,TRBJ2-5,TRBD2,TGCGCCAGCAGCGCGACAATTCCGGGGGGGGCTACGGAGACCCAGTACTTC,CASSATIPGGATETQYF
TRBV24-1,.,TRBJ2-3,.,TGTGCCACCAGATCCAGGGTGGAAGATACGCAGTATTTT,CATRSRVEDTQYF
TRBV3-1/TRBV3-2,.,TRBJ2-5,.,TGTGCCAGCAGCCAAGTTACAGCGACCCAGTACTTC,CASSQVTATQYF
TRBV5-1,.,TRBJ1-1,TRBD1,TGCGCCAGCAGCTTGGCCGGGGCAGGAAGGGGGCTATCCACTGAAGCTTTCTTT,CASSLAGAGRGLSTEAFF
TRBV7-3,.,TRBJ2-3,TRBD2,TGTGCCAGCAGCTTCGGACTAGCGGACGCAGATACGCAGTATTTT,CASSFGLADADTQYF
TRBV6-6,.,TRBJ1-5,.,TGTGCCAGCAGTTATATTGGAGACCAGCCCCAGCATTTT,CASSYIGDQPQHF
TRBV25-1,.,TRBJ1-2,.,TGTGCCAGCAGGGGGGAGGCGCTTTATGGCTACACCTTC,CASRGEALYGYTF
TRBV18,.,TRBJ2-1,TRBD2,TGTGCCAGCTCACCCAGGACTAGCTCCTACAATGAGCAGTTCTTC,CASSPRTSSYNEQFF
TRBV29-1,.,TRBJ2-2,.,TGCAGCCCTACCCGTCAACAGGGAAGCACCGGGGAGCTGTTTTTT,CSPTRQQGSTGELFF
TRBV9,.,TRBJ1-1,TRBD1,TGTGCCAGCAGTCCGTTGGGGACAGGGAACACTGAAGCTTTCTTT,CASSPLGTGNTEAFF
TRBV19,.,TRBJ1-3,.,TGTGCCAGTAGTACGCTGTCCCATATGGGGGGGCGAAGAAACACCATATATTTT,CASSTLSHMGGRRNTIYF
TRBV7-9,.,TRBJ2-5,.,TGTGCCAGCAGCCAAGGGGCTCCTGAGGAGACCCAGTACTTC,CASSQGAPEETQYF
TRBV6-6,.,TRBJ1-5,TRBD1,TGTGCCAGCAGTAACCGGGACAGGTTTCAGCCCCAGCATTTT,CASSNRDRFQPQHF
TRBV12-3/TRBV12-4,few,TRBJ2-1,TRBD2,TGTGCCAGCAGTCGAGGGACTAGCGGGGAGCAGTTCTTC,CASSRGTSGEQFF